These 21 T cell receptor beta chains were sequenced from one sample in a study of blood T cell repertoires in COVID-19. The table came from immunoSEQ multiplex PCR; TCRdb's copy has only in-frame clones and leaves some out. The sample has around 100,000 clones, roughly 87% seen once. The sample consisted of peripheral blood. The receptor set was obtained from a man aged 18 to 29 with COVID-19, enrolled during active disease.

This sequence joins TRBV3-1 (or the pseudogene TRBV3-2) and TRBJ2-3; possible D gene TRBD2, 6 bases. Trimming took off 1 base at V and 12 bases at J, with 11 bases between the two ends. This CDR3 spans 12 amino acids. The germline CDR1 and CDR2 sequences are LGHDT and YNNKEL (reference sequence). The CDR3 loop is CASSQVASEQYF. CDR3 bases: TGTGCCAGCAGCCAAGTGGCTAGCGAACAGTATTTT.

V usage is TRBV5-5 and J usage is TRBJ2-7, with TRBD2 matching over 7 bases. The CDR3 loop spans 14 amino acids. The V segment lost 4 bases and the J segment 6 bases; nucleotides outside the gene matches: 10. Germline V gene sequence: CDR1 SGHKS, CDR2 YYEKEE (reference sequence). CDR3 sequence: CASSRIDLAGEQYF. CDR3 sequence (DNA): TGTGCCAGCAGCAGGATCGACTTAGCGGGCGAGCAGTACTTC.

This chain links TRBV30 with TRBJ2-1; 9 bases line up with TRBD2. V shed 5 bases and J 0 bases; nucleotides not matched to a gene: 2. Germline CDR1 is GTSNPN and CDR2 is SVGIG (reference sequence). This CDR3 comprises 14 residues. The CDR3 here is CAWVSGSSYNEQFF. CDR3 DNA: TGTGCCTGGGTTAGCGGGAGCTCCTACAATGAGCAGTTCTTC.

The chain links TRBV29-1 to TRBJ2-3; TRBD1 aligns across 8 bases. Germline loops: CDR1 SQVTM, CDR2 ANQGSEA. Unmatched junction bases numbered 7, after V lost 5 bases and J lost 3 bases. The CDR3 is made up of 14 amino acids. In DNA form, the CDR3 reads TGCAGCGTTTTAGGACAGGGTAGAACAGATACGCAGTATTTT. Residues: CSVLGQGRTDTQYF.

The gene calls are TRBV6-2 or TRBV6-3 and TRBJ2-1; D possibly corresponds to TRBD2 (5 bases). This CDR3 is built from 14 residues. V lost 4 bases and J lost 5, with 12 bases in between. CDR1 and CDR2 (germline): MNHEY, SVGEGT. CDR3: CASSLILVDNEQFF. The CDR3 DNA follows: TGTGCCAGCAGTTTGATACTAGTCGACAATGAGCAGTTCTTC.

The chain combines TRBV27 with TRBJ2-7; tentative D call: TRBD1 (5 bases). This CDR3 has 14 amino acids. V was cut by 7 bases and J by 7 bases, with 20 bases left in between. In germline, CDR1 is MNHEY, CDR2 SMNVEV (reference sequence). The CDR3 region has the DNA TGTGCCAGCAACTGGCGGCAGGGTCCCTCGGAGCAGTACTTC. It codes for CASNWRQGPSEQYF.

The chain carries TRBV9 and TRBJ2-7; tentative D call: TRBD1 (6 bases). The V gene lost 3 bases and the J gene lost 0 bases, with 13 bases spanning the gap. CDR1 is SGDLS, CDR2 YYNGEE, per germline. The CDR3 is 15 amino acids. CDR3 sequence: CASSAGPGVSYEQYF. In DNA, the CDR3 is TGTGCCAGCAGCGCCGGCCCAGGGGTCTCCTACGAGCAGTACTTC.

The chain uses TRBV25-1 and TRBJ1-3; D is unresolved. Trimming stripped 3 bases from V and 4 bases from J, with 7 bases between. Germline values: CDR1 MGHDK, CDR2 SYGVNS. The CDR3 runs to 13 residues. CDR3 bases: TGTGCCAGCAGTGAGCCCGGGGGAAACACCATATATTTT. Translated, it gives CASSEPGGNTIYF.

The J gene is TRBJ2-3, the V gene TRBV12-3 or TRBV12-4; D is uncertain. The CDR3 totals 12 residues. Deletions cut 2 bases from V and 9 bases from J, with 9 bases between. The CDR3, as DNA: TGTGCCAGCAGTTTATTGACAAGCACGCAGTATTTT. Translated: CASSLLTSTQYF.

J is TRBJ2-7 and V is TRBV6-5; D is perhaps TRBD1 (6 bases). Germline CDR1 reads MNHEY; CDR2 reads SVGAGI. CDR3 length: 15 amino acids. V was clipped by 0 bases and J by 2 bases, with 11 bases between them. DNA of the CDR3: TGTGCCAGCAGTTACTCCCGGACAGTAACCTACGAGCAGTACTTC. Its protein product is CASSYSRTVTYEQYF.

The genes are TRBV12-5 and TRBJ2-5, with unresolved D. Per germline, CDR1 LGHNT and CDR2 FRNRAP. V was clipped by 5 bases and J by 4 bases, with 11 bases between them. The CDR3 loop spans 13 amino acids. The CDR3 DNA sequence: TGTGCTAGTGGTCCACGTCCGGGAGAGACCCAGTACTTC. This encodes CASGPRPGETQYF.

The J gene is TRBJ2-7, the V gene TRBV30; D not certain. CDR3 length: 12 residues. V lost 3 bases to trimming and J lost 4 bases, with 10 bases between them. Per germline, CDR1 GTSNPN and CDR2 SVGIG (reference sequence). The CDR3 reads CAWSGDRYEQYF. CDR3 nucleotide sequence: TGTGCCTGGAGCGGAGATAGGTACGAGCAGTACTTC.

The rearrangement links TRBV5-6 to TRBJ2-7; D is undetermined. V was trimmed by 4 bases and J by 7 bases, leaving 12 bases between them. Germline V gene sequence: CDR1 SGHDT, CDR2 YYEEEE. CDR3 length: 12 residues. CDR3 protein: CASSLGAGEQYF. Here the CDR3 DNA reads TGTGCCAGCAGCCTGGGTGCCGGTGAGCAGTACTTC.

The chain has TRBV7-2 and TRBJ2-2; a possible D gene is TRBD1 (6 bases). Germline assignment: CDR1 SGHTA and CDR2 FQGNSA. The CDR3 extends over 17 amino acids. V was pared by 1 base and J by 5 bases, with 17 bases between. The CDR3 region is CASSLGGARGVTGELFF. The CDR3 DNA reads as TGTGCCAGCAGCTTAGGAGGGGCCAGGGGAGTAACCGGGGAGCTGTTTTTT.

The chain combines TRBV28 with TRBJ2-5; the match to TRBD2 covers 7 bases. V was clipped by 2 bases and J by 7 bases; unmatched bases: 7. This CDR3 spans 14 amino acids. Per germline, CDR1 MDHEN and CDR2 SYDVKM. The CDR3 nucleotides read TGTGCCAGCAGTTTAATGGGAGGGCGAGGGACCCAGTACTTC. Protein: CASSLMGGRGTQYF.

Note on this clone: The junction differs from germline at one of its ends, possibly a read error. V usage is TRBV11-2 and J usage is TRBJ1-2; no reliable D call. This CDR3 region has 13 residues. Per germline, CDR1 SGHAT and CDR2 FQNNGV. CDR3 bases: TGTGCCAGCAGCTTATTCAGGAGCCGGCGGGTCTCCTTC. Translated: CASSLFRSRRVSF.

The chain joins TRBV6-5 to TRBJ1-6; TRBD1 is a possible D gene (5 bases). Germline CDR1 and CDR2: MNHEY and SVGAGI. The CDR3 has 12 amino acids. The V end was cut by 6 bases, the J end by 14 bases, with 14 bases between. CDR3 nucleotides: TGTGCCAGCAGCGGGGGAGGGCAGACCCTCCACTTT. As protein: CASSGGGQTLHF.

A single count supports this clone. CDR3 bases: TGTGCCTGGAGTCTGGACAGGGGGGAGACCCAGTACTTC. It codes for CAWSLDRGETQYF. This chain links TRBV30 with TRBJ2-5; 10 bases fit TRBD1. CDR3 length: 13 amino acids. Germline values: CDR1 GTSNPN, CDR2 SVGIG (reference sequence). J lost 5 bases, V lost 2 bases, and 2 bases had no gene match.

V is TRBV21-1 and J is TRBJ1-5; TRBD1 is the table's D call, not checked against the DNA. TRBV21-1 is marked as a pseudogene. CDR3 length equals 16 residues. The CDR3: CASRRRGGYSNQPQHF. CDR3 sequence (DNA): TGTGCCAGCAGGAGGAGAGGGGGTTATAGCAATCAGCCCCAGCATTTT.

This sequence joins TRBV6-2 or TRBV6-3 and TRBJ1-2; D might be TRBD1 (5 bases). Trimming removed 0 bases at V and 7 bases at J, with 9 bases between. Germline V gives CDR1 MNHEY, CDR2 SVGEGT. This CDR3 region has 13 residues. Written as DNA, the CDR3 is TGTGCCAGCAGTTACTCCAGGGAGGGTGGCTACACCTTC. Protein: CASSYSREGGYTF.

This chain joins TRBV6-6 and TRBJ2-1; 8 nucleotides match TRBD2. V was pared by 2 bases and J by 2 bases, with 5 bases of the junction left unmatched. This CDR3 contains 16 residues. Germline V gene sequence: CDR1 MNHNY, CDR2 SVGAGI (reference sequence). The CDR3 DNA reads as TGTGCCAGCAGTTACCGGGGGGGAGGGGCCTACAATGAGCAGTTCTTC. As protein: CASSYRGGGAYNEQFF.